The 22 T cell receptor beta chains below were found in one sample sequenced in a study of T cells after yellow fever vaccination. MiXCR was run by TCRdb on the 5' RACE reads, yielding one entry per CDR3 protein. The sample includes about 340,000 distinct CDR3 sequences, about 4% of them seen just once. Sequenced material: PBMCs, taken 5 days after the yellow fever booster vaccination. The receptors here all came from a man between 18 and 29 years old who received the YFV17D yellow fever vaccine.

This sequence joins TRBV5-1 and TRBJ2-2, with D unclear. The germline V gene encodes CDR1 SGHRS and CDR2 YFSETQ. V was shortened by 0 bases and J by 7 bases, with 10 bases between the two germline ends. The CDR3 has 14 amino acids. Here the CDR3 reads CASSLALRGGELFF. Here the CDR3 DNA reads TGCGCCAGCAGCTTGGCACTCCGCGGCGGGGAGCTGTTTTTT.

CDR3 region: CASSRGKLSDTQYF. CDR3 nucleotide sequence: TGTGCCAGCAGCCGAGGAAAACTGTCAGATACGCAGTATTTT. This sequence joins TRBV14 and TRBJ2-3; D unresolved. The V gene's germline CDR1 is SGHDN and CDR2 FVKESK. This CDR3 is built from 14 residues. Trimming took off 4 bases at V and 4 bases at J, with 12 bases between the two ends. Full variable domain (rest looked up from reference TRBV14 and TRBJ2-3): EAGVTQFPSHSVIEKGQTVTLRCDPISGHDNLYWYRRVMGKEIKFLLHFVKESKQDESGMPNNRFLAERTGGTYSTLKVQPAELEDSGVYFCASSRGKLSDTQYFGPGTRLTVL.

V usage is TRBV2 and J usage is TRBJ2-7, with D unresolved. Germline values: CDR1 SNHLY, CDR2 FYNNEI. Trimming shortened V by 1 base and J by 2 bases, and 6 bases separated the two germline ends. This CDR3 spans 13 amino acids. CDR3 protein: CASSEVLPYEQYF. Here the CDR3 DNA reads TGTGCCAGCAGTGAAGTCCTACCCTACGAGCAGTACTTC.

The chain has TRBV19 and TRBJ2-2, with D uncertain. Trimming removed 3 bases from V and 5 bases from J, with 10 bases in between. This CDR3 comprises 14 residues. Germline assignment: CDR1 LNHDA and CDR2 SQIVND (reference sequence). Written as DNA, the CDR3 is TGTGCCAGTAGTATTTCTACGCGGACCGGGGAGCTGTTTTTT. This gives the protein CASSISTRTGELFF.

The table lists this clonotype with a few counts. The chain is built from TRBV5-1 and TRBJ2-3, with D possibly being TRBD1 or TRBD2 (5 bases each). The CDR3 has 15 amino acids. Per germline, CDR1 SGHRS and CDR2 YFSETQ. V was cut by 0 bases and J by 3 bases, with 11 bases left in between. In DNA form, the CDR3 reads TGCGCCAGCAGCTTGGACGAGGGGCGGACAGATACGCAGTATTTT. This sequence encodes CASSLDEGRTDTQYF.

This clonotype appeared a few times. The chain couples TRBV4-2 to TRBJ2-1; TRBD2 matches 10 bases. The CDR3 has 16 residues. Germline V gene data show CDR1 as LGHNA and CDR2 as YNFKEQ. Trimming at V came to 3 bases and at J to 7 bases, leaving 9 bases not matched to a gene. This CDR3 is CASSHSSGGARNEQFF. Here the CDR3 DNA reads TGTGCCAGCAGCCACAGCAGCGGGGGGGCGAGGAATGAGCAGTTCTTC.

This clonotype has ten or more counts. The chain carries TRBV7-9 and TRBJ2-5; 8 bases fit TRBD2. The CDR3 spans 14 residues. Trimming at V came to 5 bases and at J to 1 base, leaving 3 bases not matched to a gene. Germline CDR1 and CDR2: SEHNR and FQNEAQ (reference sequence). The chain's CDR3 is CASSRTSGQETQYF. The CDR3 DNA is TGTGCCAGCAGCCGAACTAGCGGCCAAGAGACCCAGTACTTC. Full variable domain (missing parts from reference TRBV7-9 and TRBJ2-5): DTGVSQNPRHKITKRGQNVTFRCDPISEHNRLYWYRQTLGQGPEFLTYFQNEAQLEKSRLLSDRFSAERPKGSFSTLEIQRTEQGDSAMYLCASSRTSGQETQYFGPGTRLLVL.

This clonotype appeared many times. V usage is TRBV5-5 and J usage is TRBJ2-6; D gene unclear. Germline CDR1 SGHKS, CDR2 YYEKEE (reference sequence). This CDR3 is built from 15 residues. The germline V and J ends were trimmed by 0 bases and 0 bases, with 4 bases remaining between them. DNA of the CDR3: TGTGCCAGCAGCTTGGGATACTCTGGGGCCAACGTCCTGACTTTC. Translating it yields CASSLGYSGANVLTF. Supplemented by reference TRBV5-5 and TRBJ2-6, the full variable domain reads DAGVTQSPTHLIKTRGQQVTLRCSPISGHKSVSWYQQVLGQGPQFIFQYYEKEERGRGNFPDRFSARQFPNYSSELNVNALLLGDSALYLCASSLGYSGANVLTFGAGSRLTVL.

This clonotype was observed a few times. The chain links TRBV29-1 to TRBJ2-1; no firm D call. Per germline, CDR1 SQVTM and CDR2 ANQGSEA. V was shortened by 2 bases and J by 0 bases, with 8 bases between the two germline ends. The CDR3 totals 14 residues. This chain's CDR3 is CSVERVDSYNEQFF. In DNA form, the CDR3 reads TGCAGCGTTGAAAGGGTGGACTCCTACAATGAGCAGTTCTTC.

The chain couples TRBV4-3 to TRBJ2-3, with 7 bases matching TRBD2. The CDR3 runs 13 residues. The ends lost 4 bases at V and 5 bases at J; junction bases unmatched: 3. Germline V gene sequence: CDR1 LGHNA, CDR2 YSLEER. The CDR3 protein is CASSPRTRDTQYF. The CDR3 coding sequence is TGCGCCAGCAGCCCCAGGACTAGAGATACGCAGTATTTT.

This clonotype was detected a few times. The V and J genes are TRBV7-8 and TRBJ1-5; D not certain. V was pared by 1 base and J by 4 bases, with 11 bases between. This CDR3 contains 15 residues. Germline V CDR1 and CDR2: SGHVS, FQNEAQ. In DNA form, the CDR3 reads TGTGCCAGCAGCTTAGGGCAGGCCATTAATCAGCCCCAGCATTTT. This encodes CASSLGQAINQPQHF.

This clonotype has at least ten counts. V usage is TRBV6-5 and J usage is TRBJ2-7; possibly TRBD1 or TRBD2 for D (6 bases each). The CDR3 runs to 16 residues. V was shortened by 2 bases and J by 4 bases, with 18 bases between the two germline ends. Germline CDR1 MNHEY, CDR2 SVGAGI. CDR3 protein: CASSYPRRGGGYEQYF. CDR3 coding DNA: TGTGCCAGCAGTTACCCACGCCGAGGGGGAGGTTACGAGCAGTACTTC.

The J gene is TRBJ2-3, the V gene TRBV7-2; TRBD2 aligns across 9 bases. The CDR3 runs to 14 residues. V gave up 5 bases and J gave up 5 bases; unmatched junction bases: 5. The germline V gene encodes CDR1 SGHTA and CDR2 FQGNSA. The CDR3 region is CASSGGGARDTQYF. The DNA for the CDR3 is TGTGCCAGCAGCGGCGGGGGGGCCAGAGATACGCAGTATTTT.

The CDR3 DNA sequence: TGTGCCAGCAGTCGAAGAACTACAACTAATGAAAAACTGTTTTTT. Its translation: CASSRRTTTNEKLFF. The chain couples TRBV11-2 to TRBJ1-4; the D is unclear. This CDR3 has 15 amino acids. V dropped 6 bases and J dropped 0 bases, with 11 bases sitting between them. Germline values: CDR1 SGHAT, CDR2 FQNNGV. Filled out from reference TRBV11-2 and TRBJ1-4, the complete variable domain reads EAGVAQSPRYKIIEKRQSVAFWCNPISGHATLYWYQQILGQGPKLLIQFQNNGVVDDSQLPKDRFSAERLKGVDSTLKIQPAKLEDSAVYLCASSRRTTTNEKLFFGSGTQLSVL.

In DNA form, the CDR3 reads TGTGCCAGCAGCTTGGACGGGGACCATCCCTGGTATTTT. This translates into CASSLDGDHPWYF. The chain has TRBV5-4 and TRBJ2-3; D is tentatively TRBD1 or TRBD2 (5 bases each). The CDR3 has 13 amino acids. Trimming cost V 0 bases and J 14 bases, with 16 bases left between them. Germline values: CDR1 SGHNT, CDR2 YYREEE (reference sequence).

This clonotype was seen more than once but under ten times. Mismatch with germline at one junction end may stem from a read error. The chain is built from TRBV6-5 and TRBJ1-6, with D possibly TRBD1 on 6 matching bases. The CDR3 sequence is 14 residues long. Germline V CDR1 and CDR2: MNHEY, SVGAGI. The chain's CDR3 is CASSLTGNKSPLHF. The DNA for the CDR3 is TGTGCCAGCAGTTTAACAGGGAATAAATCACCCCTCCACTTT.

The chain has TRBV6-2 or TRBV6-3 and TRBJ2-7; the D gene could be TRBD1 or TRBD2 (5 bases each). Germline V CDR1 and CDR2: MNHEY, SVGEGT. V shed 5 bases and J shed 1 base, with 18 bases lying between them. The CDR3 is made up of 16 amino acids. The CDR3 loop reads CASSETGLSGSYEQYF. DNA of the CDR3: TGTGCCAGCAGTGAAACAGGACTCTCGGGATCCTACGAGCAGTACTTC.

This clonotype was counted a few times. V is TRBV7-2 and J is TRBJ1-4, with 7 bases aligning to TRBD1. The CDR3 sequence is 15 residues long. V shed 3 bases and J 7 bases; nucleotides not matched to a gene: 8. CDR1 and CDR2 from the germline V gene are SGHTA and FQGNSA. In DNA, the CDR3 is TGTGCCAGCAGCTTCTGGCAAGGACAGGTTGAAAAACTGTTTTTT. Protein product: CASSFWQGQVEKLFF.

This clonotype was seen at least ten times. The gene calls are TRBV18 and TRBJ1-6; D gene unclear. Germline V lookup: CDR1 KGHSH, CDR2 LQKENI. The V end was cut by 6 bases, the J end by 2 bases, with 2 bases between. The CDR3 totals 12 residues. The CDR3: CASSPYNSPLHF. In DNA, the CDR3 is TGTGCCAGCTCCCCCTATAATTCACCCCTCCACTTT. The entire variable domain, with the rest obtained from reference TRBV18 and TRBJ1-6, is as follows: NAGVMQNPRHLVRRRGQEARLRCSPMKGHSHVYWYRQLPEEGLKFMVYLQKENIIDESGMPKERFSAEFPKEGPSILRIQQVVRGDSAAYFCASSPYNSPLHFGNGTRLTVT.

This clonotype was detected ten times or more. V gene TRBV12-3 or TRBV12-4 combines with J gene TRBJ1-6, with a possible D match to TRBD1 (5 bases). The CDR3 is 17 amino acids. Trimming left V 6 bases short and J 7 bases short, with 22 bases between. In nucleotides, the CDR3 is TGTGCCAGCAGAGCTCAGGGTGAGGTCTTATCGAATTCACCCCTCCACTTT. Encoded protein: CASRAQGEVLSNSPLHF.

This clonotype occurred a few times. This chain uses TRBV4-1 with TRBJ1-4, with unresolved D. Per germline, CDR1 MGHRA and CDR2 YSYEKL. V gave up 1 base and J gave up 0 bases, with 6 bases separating them. The CDR3 is 15 amino acids. CDR3 loop: CASSQGITTNEKLFF. Written as DNA, the CDR3 is TGCGCCAGCAGCCAAGGGATAACAACTAATGAAAAACTGTTTTTT.

There are many counts of this clonotype. CDR3 amino acids: CASSHRGAFPTGELFF. For the CDR3, the DNA is TGCGCCAGCAGCCACCGGGGGGCGTTCCCCACCGGGGAGCTGTTTTTT. V is TRBV4-3 and J is TRBJ2-2, with D possibly matching TRBD2 (7 bases). CDR1 is LGHNA and CDR2 is YSLEER in the germline V gene. V gave up 3 bases and J gave up 4 bases, with 15 bases separating them. This CDR3 spans 16 amino acids.